The 11 T cell receptor beta chains presented below share a single source sample, sequenced in a study of shared clonotypes between healthy human individuals. Profiled with immunoSEQ multiplex PCR; TCRdb holds only in-frame clones, not every one. The sample has about 2.1 million clones; roughly 95% are singletons. The naive CD8 population came from CD45RO-negative cells selected for CCR7, without terminally differentiated effector memory CD45RA+ cells. The material sequenced was naive CD8+ T cells from PBMCs. The receptors were sampled from a man aged 18 to 30 in good health. Some clones in this sample may be carry-over from other donors' samples.

CDR3 in amino acids: CASATPDSYEQYF. The CDR3 bases are TGTGCCAGCGCAACACCAGACAGCTACGAGCAGTACTTC. The chain joins TRBV11-2 to TRBJ2-7, with D maybe TRBD1 (5 bases). This CDR3 contains 13 residues. Trimming removed 8 bases from V and 3 bases from J, with 14 bases in between. Germline V gives CDR1 SGHAT, CDR2 FQNNGV.

This clone was seen more than once but under ten times. The genes are TRBV10-3 and TRBJ1-5, with TRBD1 identical over 7 bases. The V and J ends lost 8 bases and 3 bases, in that order; junction bases with no gene match: 10. The CDR3 length is 15 residues. From germline, CDR1 is ENHRY and CDR2 SYGVKD. The CDR3 DNA sequence: TGTGCCATCGGGAACATGGGACAGTTCAATCAGCCCCAGCATTTT. It encodes CAIGNMGQFNQPQHF.

The genes are TRBV7-9 and TRBJ2-5; D may correspond to TRBD1 or TRBD2 (6 bases each). This CDR3 is 17 amino acids long. The V gene lost 6 bases and the J gene lost 3 bases, with 23 bases spanning the gap. Germline CDR1 reads SEHNR; CDR2 reads FQNEAQ (reference sequence). The CDR3 DNA sequence: TGTGCCAGCAGGCCTCCGGTCGGGCTGAGGGGGGAAGAGACCCAGTACTTC. As protein: CASRPPVGLRGEETQYF. Drawing the rest from reference TRBV7-9 and TRBJ2-5, the complete variable domain is DTGVSQNPRHKITKRGQNVTFRCDPISEHNRLYWYRQTLGQGPEFLTYFQNEAQLEKSRLLSDRFSAERPKGSFSTLEIQRTEQGDSAMYLCASRPPVGLRGEETQYFGPGTRLLVL.

This sequence joins TRBV2 and TRBJ1-4; 7 bases fit TRBD1. Trimming took 9 bases from V and 4 from J; bases not matched to a gene: 5. The germline V gene has CDR1 SNHLY and CDR2 FYNNEI. The CDR3 extends over 13 amino acids. The CDR3 here is CASRQGLNEKLFF. The CDR3 DNA follows: TGTGCCAGTAGACAGGGACTTAATGAAAAACTGTTTTTT.

The CDR3, as DNA: TGTGCCAGCAGCCTGGGTCCGACAGGGACCTACAATGAGCAGTTCTTC. Translated: CASSLGPTGTYNEQFF. The chain combines TRBV7-7 with TRBJ2-1; 7 bases are a match to TRBD1. Per the germline V gene, CDR1 is SSHAT and CDR2 is FNYEAQ (reference sequence). The CDR3 consists of 16 residues. Trimming at V came to 5 bases and at J to 2 bases, leaving 9 bases not matched to a gene.

V gene TRBV6-1 combines with J gene TRBJ2-7; no definite D call. Germline CDR1 and CDR2: MNHNS and SASEGT. Trimming took off 1 base at V and 2 bases at J, with 15 bases between the two ends. The CDR3 is 16 residues long. The CDR3 DNA is TGTGCCAGCAGTGAAGGACCCCACGCAGGACCCTACGAGCAGTACTTC. Amino acid sequence: CASSEGPHAGPYEQYF.

A remark on this clone: This same CDR3 is encoded by further DNA sequences in the sample. The V gene is TRBV28, the J gene TRBJ2-7; TRBD2 matches at 7 bases. Germline V gene lookup returns CDR1 MDHEN and CDR2 SYDVKM. CDR3 length: 14 amino acids. The V segment lost 2 bases and the J segment 2 bases; nucleotides outside the gene matches: 3. CDR3 DNA sequence: TGTGCCAGCAGTTTAGCGGGAGTCGCCTACGAGCAGTACTTC. Its protein is CASSLAGVAYEQYF.

The J gene is TRBJ1-5, the V gene TRBV19; D is ambiguous. Between the trimmed V and J ends, which lost 8 bases and 2 bases, there was a span of 13 bases. This CDR3 comprises 14 residues. Germline-derived CDR1 and CDR2 are LNHDA and SQIVND (reference sequence). The CDR3 sequence: CASGLGGRNQPQHF. The DNA of the CDR3 is TGTGCCAGTGGTCTTGGCGGTCGCAATCAGCCCCAGCATTTT.

V is TRBV10-3 and J is TRBJ2-7, with TRBD1 matching 9 bases. Unmatched junction bases numbered 9, after V lost 6 bases and J lost 3 bases. This CDR3 comprises 15 residues. The germline V gene encodes CDR1 ENHRY and CDR2 SYGVKD. The CDR3 region is CAISAGQGNDYEQYF. In DNA, the CDR3 is TGTGCCATCAGCGCGGGACAGGGAAACGACTACGAGCAGTACTTC.

This chain connects TRBV5-8 to TRBJ2-3; D is undetermined. Germline V gene lookup returns CDR1 SGHTS and CDR2 YDEGEE. The CDR3 has 11 amino acids. Trimming removed 2 bases from V and 4 bases from J, with 2 bases in between. In nucleotides, the CDR3 is TGTGCCAGCAGCTTCCCAGATACGCAGTATTTT. As protein: CASSFPDTQYF.

This sequence joins TRBV5-4 and TRBJ2-1, with TRBD2 matching 8 bases. Germline V lookup: CDR1 SGHNT, CDR2 YYREEE (reference sequence). CDR3 length: 15 residues. J gave up 4 bases and V 1 base, and 4 bases lay outside the gene matches. The CDR3 loop is CASSLRSGGYNEQFF. The CDR3 DNA reads as TGTGCCAGCAGCTTGAGAAGCGGGGGTTACAATGAGCAGTTCTTC.